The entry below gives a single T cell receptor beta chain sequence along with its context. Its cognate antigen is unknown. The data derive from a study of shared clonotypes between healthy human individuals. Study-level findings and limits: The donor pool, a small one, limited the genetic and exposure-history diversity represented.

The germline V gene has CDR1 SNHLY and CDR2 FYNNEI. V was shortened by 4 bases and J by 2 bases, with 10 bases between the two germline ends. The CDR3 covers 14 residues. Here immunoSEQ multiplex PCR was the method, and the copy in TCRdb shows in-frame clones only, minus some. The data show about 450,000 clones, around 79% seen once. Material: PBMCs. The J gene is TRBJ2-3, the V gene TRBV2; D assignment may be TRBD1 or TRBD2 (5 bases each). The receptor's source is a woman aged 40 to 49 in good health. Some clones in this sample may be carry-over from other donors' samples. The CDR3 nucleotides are TGTGCCAGCAGTGGGGGACCCAACACAGATACGCAGTATTTT. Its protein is CASSGGPNTDTQYF.